The 10 T cell receptor beta chains below come from one sample, sequenced in a study of Ad26.COV2.S vaccination and SARS-CoV-2 variants (dated by TCRdb to about 2021). The library was made by the immunoSEQ multiplex PCR assay. Held by TCRdb, this immuneACCESS table contains in-frame sequences only and omits some clones. Under half of the omission traces to an unresolved V gene where checked; the cause of the rest is unknown. Recorded for this sample are around 320,000 clones; just under 85% of them occurred a single time. The top ten clonotypes cover around 2.2% of the sample. The sample's treatment or condition label is to be understood as: some 19 received Ad26.COV2.S at low or high dose, single or two shots; roughly five received placebo; per-sample allocation not given. Repertoires of vaccine and placebo recipients were sequenced from samples collected on day 63 after the first injection. Sequenced here: peripheral blood, sampled in a trial of Ad26.COV2.S vaccine versus placebo. Source of these receptors: a person aged 18-60 years who received the Ad26.COV2.S COVID-19 vaccine or a placebo.

The chain combines TRBV28 with TRBJ1-2; D uncertain. This CDR3 has 12 amino acids. From germline, CDR1 is MDHEN and CDR2 SYDVKM. Deletions cut 6 bases from V and 4 bases from J, with 9 bases between. The CDR3 region has the DNA TGTGCCAGCAGACCGGCGCCCTATGGCTACACCTTC. This codes for CASRPAPYGYTF.

The gene calls are TRBV6-5 and TRBJ1-6, with D uncertain. The CDR3 consists of 14 residues. The V end was cut by 7 bases, the J end by 10 bases, with 17 bases between. Germline-derived CDR1 and CDR2 are MNHEY and SVGAGI. CDR3 DNA sequence: TGTGCCAGCATGTCTCGGGGAAGACGATCACCCCTCCACTTT. It yields the protein CASMSRGRRSPLHF.

Comments on this clone: A much larger clone is a single base away; this may be a read error. This chain joins TRBV9 and TRBJ1-6; D remains unclear. Per the germline V gene, CDR1 is SGDLS and CDR2 is YYNGEE. The V and J ends lost 4 bases and 7 bases respectively, with 6 bases between them. This CDR3 contains 12 residues. The CDR3 sequence: CASSSKNSPLHF. As DNA, the CDR3 is TGTGCCAGCAGCTCCAAAAATTCACCCCTCCACTTT.

This clone occurred once. V is TRBV7-8 and J is TRBJ2-3, with TRBD1 as a possible D gene (6 bases). CDR3 length equals 15 residues. V was clipped by 2 bases and J by 2 bases, with 11 bases between them. Per the germline V gene, CDR1 is SGHVS and CDR2 is FQNEAQ. The CDR3 sequence: CASSLQTGYTDTQYF. CDR3 DNA sequence: TGTGCCAGCAGCTTACAGACAGGATACACAGATACGCAGTATTTT.

This rearrangement joins TRBV11-2 to TRBJ2-1, with TRBD2 identical over 10 bases. The J segment lost 8 bases and the V segment lost 4 bases, leaving 8 bases of the junction unmatched. In germline, CDR1 is SGHAT, CDR2 FQNNGV. This CDR3 contains 15 residues. The CDR3 bases are TGTGCCAGCAGCTCGGGCGGACTAGCGGACCATGAGCAGTTCTTC. Amino acids: CASSSGGLADHEQFF.

This clone was found once. This chain links TRBV11-2 with TRBJ2-1; D is possibly TRBD2 (6 bases). CDR1 is SGHAT, CDR2 FQNNGV, per germline. The CDR3 loop spans 15 amino acids. V was shortened by 1 base and J by 4 bases, with 11 bases between the two germline ends. CDR3 sequence reads: CASSLAPSGYNEQFF. DNA for the CDR3: TGTGCCAGCAGCTTAGCCCCAAGCGGGTACAATGAGCAGTTCTTC.

This clone has only a few counts. The chain uses TRBV2 and TRBJ2-2; D may be TRBD2 (6 bases). CDR3 length equals 15 residues. Per the germline V gene, CDR1 is SNHLY and CDR2 is FYNNEI. Trimming pared 5 bases from V and 3 bases from J, leaving 13 bases between. Here the CDR3 DNA reads TGTGCCAGCAGTCGACCCGGGAGCGACACCGGGGAGCTGTTTTTT. As protein: CASSRPGSDTGELFF.

V usage is TRBV9 and J usage is TRBJ2-5; perhaps D is TRBD1 or TRBD2 (5 bases each). V lost 0 bases and J 5 bases, leaving 8 bases between the germline ends. Germline V gene lookup returns CDR1 SGDLS and CDR2 YYNGEE. The length of the CDR3 is 13 residues. CDR3 loop: CASSVGGVETQYF. CDR3 DNA: TGTGCCAGCAGCGTAGGAGGGGTGGAGACCCAGTACTTC. Full variable domain (missing parts from reference TRBV9 and TRBJ2-5): DSGVTQTPKHLITATGQRVTLRCSPRSGDLSVYWYQQSLDQGLQFLIQYYNGEERAKGNILERFSAQQFPDLHSELNLSSLELGDSALYFCASSVGGVETQYFGPGTRLLVL.

The chain couples TRBV4-1 to TRBJ2-3; no clear D gene. This CDR3 has 15 residues. The germline V gene encodes CDR1 MGHRA and CDR2 YSYEKL. Trimming cost V 0 bases and J 4 bases, with 11 bases left between them. CDR3 loop: CASSQEGSVPDTQYF. DNA for the CDR3: TGCGCCAGCAGCCAAGAAGGTTCCGTCCCAGATACGCAGTATTTT.

The genes are TRBV27 and TRBJ2-1, with TRBD2 matching over 10 bases. The germline gives CDR1 MNHEY, CDR2 SMNVEV (reference sequence). CDR3 length: 19 residues. V shed 8 bases and J 0 bases; nucleotides not matched to a gene: 16. CDR3: CASDEDSGGTVSSYNEQFF. The DNA for the CDR3 is TGTGCCAGCGACGAGGATAGCGGGGGGACCGTGAGCTCCTACAATGAGCAGTTCTTC.